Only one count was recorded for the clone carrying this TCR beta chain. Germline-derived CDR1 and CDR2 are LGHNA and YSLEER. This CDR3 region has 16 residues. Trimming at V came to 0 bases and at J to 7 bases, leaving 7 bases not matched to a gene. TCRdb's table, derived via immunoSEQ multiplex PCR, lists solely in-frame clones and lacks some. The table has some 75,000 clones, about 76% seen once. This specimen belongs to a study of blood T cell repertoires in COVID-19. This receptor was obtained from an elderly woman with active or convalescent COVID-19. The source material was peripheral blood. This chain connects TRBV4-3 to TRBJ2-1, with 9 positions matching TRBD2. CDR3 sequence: CASSQDLGGGANEQFF. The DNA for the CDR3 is TGCGCCAGCAGCCAAGATCTTGGCGGGGGGGCGAATGAGCAGTTCTTC.